The 8 T cell receptor beta chains in this list originate from one sample, sequenced in a study of regulatory T cells in long-lasting Graves disease. Arm-PCR of CDR3 regions and iRepertoire HTBI primers were the basis on which TCR beta libraries were built. Via MiXCR, TCRdb re-called the multiplex PCR reads, giving one row per CDR3 protein. The table has hundreds of thousands of distinct CDR3 sequences, about 16% seen once. This sample's time point: newly diagnosed GD, antithyroid drugs for less than 3 months. RNA isolated from PBMCs was used to make the TCR library. The sample was also reused in another study, on T cells in Graves' hyperthyroidism and ophthalmopathy.

The source material was peripheral blood mononuclear cells (PBMCs), sampled at new diagnosis, from a patient treated with antithyroid drugs. The receptors shown here come from a woman in her forties or fifties with Graves disease.

CDR3 amino acids: CASSLSTGNSNQPQHF. The CDR3 coding sequence is TGTGCCAGCTCACTATCGACAGGGAATAGCAATCAGCCCCAGCATTTT. The chain couples TRBV18 to TRBJ1-5; 7 bases align to TRBD1. The trim removed 4 bases at V and 0 bases at J, leaving 6 bases unmatched. The CDR3 is made up of 16 amino acids. In germline, CDR1 is KGHSH, CDR2 LQKENI. Full variable domain (rest looked up from reference TRBV18 and TRBJ1-5): NAGVMQNPRHLVRRRGQEARLRCSPMKGHSHVYWYRQLPEEGLKFMVYLQKENIIDESGMPKERFSAEFPKEGPSILRIQQVVRGDSAAYFCASSLSTGNSNQPQHFGDGTRLSIL.

This clonotype occurred many times. The V and J genes are TRBV2 and TRBJ2-3; a weak D match, TRBD2 (6 bases). Per the germline V gene, CDR1 is SNHLY and CDR2 is FYNNEI. Trimming left V 6 bases short and J 3 bases short, with 10 bases between. This CDR3 contains 13 residues. CDR3: CASREGPTDTQYF. The CDR3 DNA reads as TGTGCCAGCAGGGAGGGTCCGACAGATACGCAGTATTTT.

The genes are TRBV9 and TRBJ2-3; maybe TRBD2 (5 bases). Trimming pared 6 bases from V and 1 base from J, leaving 15 bases between. The CDR3 runs to 15 residues. Per the germline V gene, CDR1 is SGDLS and CDR2 is YYNGEE. CDR3 nucleotides: TGTGCCAGCACCAGGCGGGCTTCTGGCACAGATACGCAGTATTTT. Translating it yields CASTRRASGTDTQYF.

This clonotype came up many times. V usage is TRBV6-1 and J usage is TRBJ1-6, with D possibly being TRBD1 (5 bases). V was pared by 6 bases and J by 3 bases, with 6 bases between. This CDR3 has 13 residues. Germline V CDR1 and CDR2: MNHNS, SASEGT. This CDR3 reads CASSDSYNSPLHF. The CDR3 DNA follows: TGTGCCAGCAGCGACAGCTATAATTCACCCCTCCACTTT.

This clonotype was seen ten or more times. V usage is TRBV20-1 and J usage is TRBJ2-5, with D possibly matching TRBD1 (6 bases). The V gene's germline CDR1 is DFQATT and CDR2 SNEGSKA (reference sequence). V was shortened by 2 bases and J by 4 bases, with 14 bases between the two germline ends. The CDR3 length is 14 residues. The CDR3 region has the DNA TGCAGTGCTAGAACACCGGGACATCGAGAGACCCAGTACTTC. Residues: CSARTPGHRETQYF.

The chain has TRBV19 and TRBJ2-3; D is tentatively TRBD1 or TRBD2 (6 bases each). Germline V gene data show CDR1 as LNHDA and CDR2 as SQIVND (reference sequence). V shed 5 bases and J shed 0 bases, with 15 bases lying between them. The CDR3 has 16 amino acids. DNA of the CDR3: TGTGCCAGTAGTCCCCTCAGGGGACTTAGCACAGATACGCAGTATTTT. It yields the protein CASSPLRGLSTDTQYF. The entire variable domain, with the rest obtained from reference TRBV19 and TRBJ2-3, is as follows: DGGITQSPKYLFRKEGQNVTLSCEQNLNHDAMYWYRQDPGQGLRLIYYSQIVNDFQKGDIAEGYSVSREKKESFPLTVTSAQKNPTAFYLCASSPLRGLSTDTQYFGPGTRLTVL.

On this clonotype: One end of the junction fails to match germline, which may point to a read error. The CDR3 DNA sequence: TGTGCCGGCAGCCAAGATGTAGGGGGCAGGTACCTCGCCAATGAGCAGTTCTTC. Its translation is CAGSQDVGGRYLANEQFF. The chain joins TRBV3-1 to TRBJ2-1, with 7 bases lining up with TRBD1. The CDR3 is made up of 18 amino acids. Germline lookup yields CDR1 LGHDT and CDR2 YNNKEL (reference sequence).

The V and J genes are TRBV4-1 and TRBJ1-4, with unresolved D. Germline V gene data show CDR1 as MGHRA and CDR2 as YSYEKL. Between the trimmed V and J ends, which lost 2 bases and 1 base, there was a span of 11 bases. This CDR3 spans 16 amino acids. The CDR3 spells CASSQHTAQTNEKLFF. CDR3 coding DNA: TGCGCCAGCAGCCAACACACGGCCCAAACTAATGAAAAACTGTTTTTT.